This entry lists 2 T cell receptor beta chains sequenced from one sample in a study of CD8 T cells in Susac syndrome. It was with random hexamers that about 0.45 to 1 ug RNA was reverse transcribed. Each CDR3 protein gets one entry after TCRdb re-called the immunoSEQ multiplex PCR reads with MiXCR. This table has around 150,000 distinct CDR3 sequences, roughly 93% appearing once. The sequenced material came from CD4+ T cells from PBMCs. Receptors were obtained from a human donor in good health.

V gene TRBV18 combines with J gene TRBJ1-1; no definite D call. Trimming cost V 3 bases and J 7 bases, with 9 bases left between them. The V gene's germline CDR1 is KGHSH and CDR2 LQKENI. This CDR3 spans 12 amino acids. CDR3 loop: CASSPGRSEAFF. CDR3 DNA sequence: TGTGCCAGCTCACCGGGAAGGAGTGAAGCTTTCTTT.

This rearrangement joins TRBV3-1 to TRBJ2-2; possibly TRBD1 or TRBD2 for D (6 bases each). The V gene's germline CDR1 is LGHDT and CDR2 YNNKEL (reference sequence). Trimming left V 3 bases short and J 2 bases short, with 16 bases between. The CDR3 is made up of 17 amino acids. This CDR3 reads CASSHRRGGINTGELFF. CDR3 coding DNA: TGTGCCAGCAGCCACCGACGAGGGGGGATTAACACCGGGGAGCTGTTTTTT. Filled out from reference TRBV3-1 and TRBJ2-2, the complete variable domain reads DTAVSQTPKYLVTQMGNDKSIKCEQNLGHDTMYWYKQDSKKFLKIMFSYNNKELIINETVPNRFSPKSPDKAHLNLHINSLELGDSAVYFCASSHRRGGINTGELFFGEGSRLTVL.